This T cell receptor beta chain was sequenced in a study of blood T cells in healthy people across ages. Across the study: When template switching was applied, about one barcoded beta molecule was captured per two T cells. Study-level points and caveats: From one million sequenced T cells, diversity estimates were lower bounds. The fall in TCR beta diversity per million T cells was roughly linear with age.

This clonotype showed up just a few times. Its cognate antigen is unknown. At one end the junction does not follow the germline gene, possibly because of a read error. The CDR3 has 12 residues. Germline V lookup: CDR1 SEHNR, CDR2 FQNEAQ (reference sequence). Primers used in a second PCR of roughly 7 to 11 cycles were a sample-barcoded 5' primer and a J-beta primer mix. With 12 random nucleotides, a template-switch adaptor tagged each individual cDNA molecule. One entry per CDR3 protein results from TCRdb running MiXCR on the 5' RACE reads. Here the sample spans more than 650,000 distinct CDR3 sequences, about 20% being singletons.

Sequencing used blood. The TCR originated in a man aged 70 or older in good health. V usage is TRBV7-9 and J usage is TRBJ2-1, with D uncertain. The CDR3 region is CASSSPRSAQHF. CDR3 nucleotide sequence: TGTGCCAGCAGCTCCCCCCGGTCTGCCCAGCACTTC.